This passage covers 6 T cell receptor beta chains from one sample sequenced in a study of tumor-infiltrating lymphocytes in primary liver carcinoma. The template, approximately 500 ng total RNA, yielded TCR beta cDNA made with a constant-region primer. Slightly modified ARM-PCR served as the procedure for the TCR beta libraries. These libraries came from three rounds of nested multiplex PCR. Rounds one and two of PCR, each of around 9 cycles, were primed with TRBV1-TRBV30 forward primers and a C-beta reverse primer. One entry per CDR3 protein results from TCRdb running MiXCR on the multiplex PCR reads. The sample consists of 90,000 to 140,000 distinct CDR3 sequences, 82% of them appearing once. Between roughly 20 and 31 mg of unsorted bulk tissue served as the source from which RNA and DNA were co-extracted. Sequences were obtained from liver tumor tissue from sampling region 3. The subset was: tumor region T3, left-lateral pole. These receptors all come from a man aged 35-49 years with primary liver carcinoma and hepatitis B virus infection.

The chain employs TRBV9 and TRBJ1-1; D unclear. Deletions cut 2 bases from V and 3 bases from J, with 8 bases between. The germline V gene has CDR1 SGDLS and CDR2 YYNGEE. This CDR3 is 13 amino acids long. The CDR3 bases are TGTGCCAGCAGCGTCCATAGGGACACTGAAGCTTTCTTT. Translating it yields CASSVHRDTEAFF.

As concerns this clonotype: One end of the junction varies from germline; a read error may be responsible. The V and J genes are TRBV6-1 and TRBJ2-6; no firm D call. The CDR3 runs to 16 residues. Looked up from germline, CDR1 is MNHNS and CDR2 is SASEGT. In DNA form, the CDR3 reads TGTGCCAGCAGAACCAGCCCCAACTCTGAGGCCAACGTCCTAACTTTC. As protein: CASRTSPNSEANVLTF.

This clonotype was detected a few times. The CDR3 carries no conserved terminal phenylalanine or tryptophan, so it likely arises from a read error. The chain combines TRBV5-4 with TRBJ2-1; the D call may be TRBD1 or TRBD2 (5 bases each). There are 14 residues in the CDR3. Germline assignment: CDR1 SGHNT and CDR2 YYREEE (reference sequence). V was cut by 6 bases and J by 6 bases, with 16 bases left in between. The CDR3: CASTTGLMINEQFI. The CDR3, as DNA: TGTGCCAGCACCACGGGGCTAATGATCAATGAGCAGTTCATC.

The chain recombines TRBV4-2 with TRBJ2-7; 8 bases agree with TRBD2. The CDR3 is 15 residues long. Germline CDR1 is LGHNA and CDR2 is YNFKEQ. The V and J ends lost 10 bases and 5 bases, in that order; junction bases with no gene match: 16. The CDR3 loop reads CANSQDNGRDNEQYF. The DNA of the CDR3 is TGTGCCAATAGCCAAGATAACGGGAGGGACAACGAGCAGTACTTC.

V and J are TRBV6-1 and TRBJ2-1, with 12 bases aligning to TRBD2. Germline CDR1 is MNHNS and CDR2 is SASEGT. The CDR3 length is 15 residues. Trimming took 5 bases from V and 8 from J; bases not matched to a gene: 7. This CDR3 is CASSYRLAGEDEQFF. Here the CDR3 DNA reads TGTGCCAGCAGTTATCGACTAGCGGGAGAGGATGAGCAGTTCTTC.

Notes on this clonotype: At one boundary the junction diverges from the germline segment, which might be a read error. The J gene is TRBJ2-2, the V gene TRBV4-2; 7 bases are a match to TRBD1. CDR1 is LGHNA and CDR2 is YNFKEQ in the germline V gene. There are 15 residues in the CDR3. This CDR3 is CANSQGKGGAGELFF. The DNA of the CDR3 is TGTGCCAACAGCCAAGGGAAAGGGGGCGCCGGGGAGCTGTTTTTT.